The 4 T cell receptor beta chains in this list originate from one sample, sequenced in a study of blood T cell repertoires in COVID-19 (dated by TCRdb to between 2020 and 2021). The method behind the library was the immunoSEQ multiplex PCR assay. Drawn from immuneACCESS, this table holds only the in-frame rearrangements with V and J called that TCRdb kept. Clones are partly lost; checked studies trace under half to an unresolved V gene and leave the rest unexplained. In this sample the table shows fewer than 150,000 clones, around 89% of which occur a single time. The ten most abundant clones make up 3.8% of the sample. Specimen: peripheral blood. The receptors derive from a woman aged 55-69 years with COVID-19, enrolled during active disease.

This clone was counted between two and nine times. J is TRBJ1-5 and V is TRBV5-8; 8 bases line up with TRBD1. The CDR3 has 14 amino acids. The V gene's germline CDR1 is SGHTS and CDR2 YDEGEE. Trimming took 3 bases from V and 4 from J; bases not matched to a gene: 3. The CDR3 coding sequence is TGTGCCAGCAGCTCGGACAGGGATAATCAGCCCCAGCATTTT. It translates to CASSSDRDNQPQHF. Together with reference TRBV5-8 and TRBJ1-5, the CDR3 gives the full variable domain: EAGVTQSPTHLIKTRGQQATLRCSPISGHTSVYWYQQALGLGLQFLLWYDEGEERNRGNFPPRFSGRQFPNYSSELNVNALELEDSALYLCASSSDRDNQPQHFGDGTRLSIL.

Here the CDR3 reads CASSAGTGIDETQYF. The CDR3 DNA reads TGCGCCAGCAGCGCCGGGACAGGGATCGATGAGACCCAGTACTTC. This chain uses TRBV5-1 with TRBJ2-5; 9 nucleotides align to TRBD1. The CDR3 covers 15 residues. V dropped 4 bases and J dropped 5; count of bases not matched to a gene: 9. Looked up from germline, CDR1 is SGHRS and CDR2 is YFSETQ.

This chain joins TRBV4-1 and TRBJ1-2; D gene unclear. The CDR3 sequence is 15 residues long. Trimming removed 0 bases from V and 3 bases from J, with 11 bases in between. Germline V CDR1 and CDR2: MGHRA, YSYEKL. The CDR3 region is CASSQDPRAYYGYTF. The CDR3 DNA reads TGCGCCAGCAGCCAAGATCCACGAGCGTACTATGGCTACACCTTC.

The chain couples TRBV2 to TRBJ1-2; the match to TRBD1 covers 7 bases. The CDR3 covers 16 residues. Germline CDR1 reads SNHLY; CDR2 reads FYNNEI. With 0 bases clipped from V and 2 bases from J, the junction kept 6 bases outside the gene matches. The CDR3 region has the DNA TGTGCCAGCAGTGAAGCGATAACGGGACAGAACTATGGCTACACCTTC. This translates into CASSEAITGQNYGYTF.